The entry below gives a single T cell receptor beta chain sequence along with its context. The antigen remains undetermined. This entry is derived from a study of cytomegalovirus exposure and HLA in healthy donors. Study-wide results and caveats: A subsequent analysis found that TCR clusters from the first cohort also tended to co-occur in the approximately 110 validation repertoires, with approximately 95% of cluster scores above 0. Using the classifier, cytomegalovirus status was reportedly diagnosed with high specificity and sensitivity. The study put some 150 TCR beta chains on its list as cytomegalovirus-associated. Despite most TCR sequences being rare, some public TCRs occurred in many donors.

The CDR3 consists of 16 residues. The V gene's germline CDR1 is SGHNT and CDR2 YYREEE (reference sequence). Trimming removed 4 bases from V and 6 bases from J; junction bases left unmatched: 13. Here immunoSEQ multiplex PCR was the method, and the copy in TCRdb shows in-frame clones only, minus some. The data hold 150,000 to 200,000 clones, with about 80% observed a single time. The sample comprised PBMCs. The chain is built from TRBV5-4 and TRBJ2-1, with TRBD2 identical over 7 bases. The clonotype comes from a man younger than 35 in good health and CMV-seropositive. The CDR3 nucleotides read TGTGCCAGCAGCCCGAAACTAGCGAACCCCACCAATGAGCAGTTCTTC. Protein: CASSPKLANPTNEQFF.